The T cell receptor (beta chain) under discussion was sequenced for a study of blood T cell repertoires in COVID-19. In the original analysis: By means of reference gene primer amplification, nucleated cell counts were estimated. Clones were read by immunoSEQ multiplex PCR, and TCRdb kept only the in-frame ones, dropping some. V and J calls and clone size are given by that table; D and trimming were obtained from the DNA. The repertoire includes 60,000 to 80,000 clones, 86% of them detected once, and approximately 1.2% sits in the top ten. Germline-derived CDR1 and CDR2 are MGHRA and YSYEKL. This CDR3 comprises 17 residues. V was trimmed by 9 bases and J by 0 bases, leaving 21 bases between them.

This TCR came from a woman of 80 years or more with acute or convalescent COVID-19. Sequencing was done on a sample of peripheral blood. The V and J genes are TRBV4-1 and TRBJ2-1; TRBD2 is a possible D gene (6 bases). This CDR3 is CASKTRPVEGSYNEQFF. The CDR3 DNA sequence: TGCGCCAGTAAAACCCGACCCGTGGAGGGCTCCTACAATGAGCAGTTCTTC.